These 27 T cell receptor beta chains originate from one sample sequenced in a study of blood T cell repertoires in COVID-19. The table came from immunoSEQ multiplex PCR; TCRdb's copy has only in-frame clones and leaves some out. The sample holds some 400,000 clones; 80% to 90% are singletons and the top ten take 1.1%. Input material: PBMCs or T cells enriched from blood (not recorded which). The origin of the receptors is a man aged 25-40 years who had recovered from COVID-19.

The V gene is TRBV7-8, the J gene TRBJ2-3; 14 nucleotides agree with TRBD2. Germline lookup yields CDR1 SGHVS and CDR2 FQNEAQ. The CDR3 spans 19 residues. Trimming removed 5 bases from V and 6 bases from J; junction bases left unmatched: 16. The DNA of the CDR3 is TGTGCCAGCAGCCTACCGGGACTAGCGGGAGAAGAGGTCTGGGATACGCAGTATTTT. This translates into CASSLPGLAGEEVWDTQYF.

In this sample, this clone turned up once. The genes are TRBV5-1 and TRBJ2-7, with D maybe TRBD1 (6 bases). This CDR3 region has 15 residues. V lost 4 bases and J 3 bases, leaving 17 bases between the germline ends. The germline gives CDR1 SGHRS, CDR2 YFSETQ. The CDR3 DNA sequence: TGCGCCAGCAGCCATGCTCAGGGGTCATTCTACGAGCAGTACTTC. This codes for CASSHAQGSFYEQYF.

The chain joins TRBV19 to TRBJ2-7, with 11 bases matching TRBD2. The CDR3 extends over 14 amino acids. V dropped 5 bases and J dropped 3; count of bases not matched to a gene: 3. In germline, CDR1 is LNHDA, CDR2 SQIVND (reference sequence). Here the CDR3 reads CASSLGTSGYEQYF. DNA of the CDR3: TGTGCCAGTAGTCTCGGGACTAGCGGCTACGAGCAGTACTTC.

The chain is built from TRBV5-1 and TRBJ2-3; D might be TRBD2 (5 bases). V lost 2 bases and J 4 bases, leaving 17 bases between the germline ends. The CDR3 extends over 16 amino acids. CDR1 is SGHRS, CDR2 YFSETQ, per germline. The CDR3 region is CASSFSGSGGADTQYF. The CDR3 bases are TGCGCCAGCAGCTTCAGCGGTTCTGGAGGTGCAGATACGCAGTATTTT. Full variable domain (remainder filled in from reference TRBV5-1 and TRBJ2-3): KAGVTQTPRYLIKTRGQQVTLSCSPISGHRSVSWYQQTPGQGLQFLFEYFSETQRNKGNFPGRFSGRQFSNSRSEMNVSTLELGDSALYLCASSFSGSGGADTQYFGPGTRLTVL.

V usage is TRBV19 and J usage is TRBJ1-6; D ambiguous. The CDR3 runs to 15 residues. V gave up 6 bases and J gave up 3 bases, with 12 bases separating them. The germline V gene encodes CDR1 LNHDA and CDR2 SQIVND (reference sequence). The CDR3 nucleotides read TGTGCCAGTAGCCCCTCACGCAGCTATAATTCACCCCTCCACTTT. Translated, it gives CASSPSRSYNSPLHF.

The chain is built from TRBV7-8 and TRBJ1-1; D is perhaps TRBD1 (5 bases). The CDR3 contains 15 residues. Germline values: CDR1 SGHVS, CDR2 FQNEAQ. Trimming took off 0 bases at V and 2 bases at J, with 10 bases between the two ends. The DNA for the CDR3 is TGTGCCAGCAGCTTAGCGGGCCAGGGAAACACTGAAGCTTTCTTT. The encoded protein is CASSLAGQGNTEAFF.

The chain links TRBV5-8 to TRBJ1-5; D is possibly TRBD1 (6 bases). Germline CDR1 SGHTS, CDR2 YDEGEE. CDR3 length: 14 amino acids. Trimming removed 2 bases at V and 7 bases at J, with 13 bases between. This CDR3 is CASSFTGKSQPQHF. The CDR3 DNA reads TGTGCCAGCAGCTTTACAGGGAAAAGCCAGCCCCAGCATTTT.

V is TRBV7-9 and J is TRBJ2-5; TRBD1 might be the D (5 bases). Trimming left V 1 base short and J 7 bases short, with 10 bases between. The CDR3 length is 13 residues. Germline lookup yields CDR1 SEHNR and CDR2 FQNEAQ (reference sequence). CDR3 amino acids: CASSLEKGVTQYF. CDR3 coding DNA: TGTGCCAGCAGCTTAGAGAAAGGGGTGACCCAGTACTTC.

The rearrangement joins TRBV2 to TRBJ1-4; 8 nucleotides agree with TRBD1. Trimming removed 4 bases from V and 7 bases from J; junction bases left unmatched: 8. CDR1 and CDR2 (germline): SNHLY, FYNNEI. This CDR3 is built from 15 residues. CDR3 in DNA: TGTGCCAGCAGTGGGGGGACAGGAGGAAGTGAAAAACTGTTTTTT. It translates to CASSGGTGGSEKLFF.

The rearrangement uses TRBV28 and TRBJ1-5; 10 positions match TRBD1. V lost 3 bases to trimming and J lost 4 bases; unmatched junction nucleotides: 6. Per germline, CDR1 MDHEN and CDR2 SYDVKM. This CDR3 has 16 amino acids. CDR3 sequence (DNA): TGTGCCAGCAGTTTTGACAGGGGGCGTATGAATCAGCCCCAGCATTTT. This codes for CASSFDRGRMNQPQHF.

The chain combines TRBV30 with TRBJ1-5, with 10 bases fitting TRBD1. CDR3 size: 15 residues. The V and J ends lost 2 bases and 4 bases, in that order; junction bases with no gene match: 5. CDR1 and CDR2 (germline): GTSNPN, SVGIG (reference sequence). The CDR3: CAWSPGTGVNQPQHF. In nucleotides, the CDR3 is TGTGCCTGGAGTCCCGGGACAGGGGTAAATCAGCCCCAGCATTTT.

This sequence joins TRBV5-8 and TRBJ2-1; 7 bases line up with TRBD2. This CDR3 contains 15 residues. With 1 base clipped from V and 7 bases from J, the junction kept 8 bases outside the gene matches. Germline-derived CDR1 and CDR2 are SGHTS and YDEGEE. In nucleotides, the CDR3 is TGTGCCAGCAGCTTGTATGCGGGAGTTCGTAATGAGCAGTTCTTC. Amino acids: CASSLYAGVRNEQFF.

The chain combines TRBV19 with TRBJ1-5; possibly TRBD1 for D (6 bases). With 4 bases removed from V and 7 bases from J, the gap between germline ends came to 8 bases. This CDR3 is 12 amino acids long. Germline V lookup: CDR1 LNHDA, CDR2 SQIVND (reference sequence). CDR3: CASSTGEQPQHF. The CDR3 nucleotides read TGTGCCAGTAGTACAGGGGAACAGCCCCAGCATTTT.

This clone was seen a handful of times. The CDR3 loop is CASREAGGQRSPLHF. DNA of the CDR3: TGTGCCAGCAGAGAGGCGGGGGGACAGAGGTCACCCCTCCACTTT. J is TRBJ1-6 and V is TRBV3-1 (or the pseudogene TRBV3-2); 7 positions match TRBD1. The V gene end was trimmed by 6 bases and the J gene end by 10 bases; junction bases not matched to a gene: 12. This CDR3 is 15 amino acids long. Germline-derived CDR1 and CDR2 are LGHDT and YNNKEL (reference sequence).

V and J are TRBV27 and TRBJ2-1; 7 nucleotides align to TRBD1. Losses at the gene ends were 5 bases for V and 1 base for J; bases not matched to a gene: 5. The germline gives CDR1 MNHEY, CDR2 SMNVEV (reference sequence). The CDR3 has 15 residues. CDR3 in amino acids: CASSDGTASYNEQFF. The CDR3 nucleotides read TGTGCCAGCAGTGACGGGACAGCATCCTACAATGAGCAGTTCTTC.

The gene calls are TRBV3-1 (or the pseudogene TRBV3-2) and TRBJ2-5; TRBD2 matches 7 bases. V shed 3 bases and J 5 bases; nucleotides not matched to a gene: 12. The germline V gene encodes CDR1 LGHDT and CDR2 YNNKEL (reference sequence). This CDR3 contains 16 residues. CDR3 residues: CASSQHGAGEEETQYF. The CDR3 bases are TGTGCCAGCAGCCAGCACGGGGCGGGAGAGGAGGAGACCCAGTACTTC.

This clone was recorded once. The chain combines TRBV11-2 with TRBJ1-4; 7 nucleotides agree with TRBD1. J gave up 7 bases and V 0 bases, and 8 bases lay outside the gene matches. The CDR3 has 16 residues. CDR1 is SGHAT and CDR2 is FQNNGV in the germline V gene. CDR3 sequence: CASSLEYTGAGEKLFF. DNA of the CDR3: TGTGCCAGCAGCTTAGAGTATACAGGGGCGGGTGAAAAACTGTTTTTT.

The chain links TRBV28 to TRBJ1-2, with 7 bases matching TRBD1. The V segment lost 5 bases and the J segment 4 bases; nucleotides outside the gene matches: 10. Germline loops: CDR1 MDHEN, CDR2 SYDVKM. The CDR3 consists of 15 residues. This CDR3 is CASSTGAEGAYGYTF. DNA of the CDR3: TGTGCCAGCAGTACCGGTGCAGAGGGGGCCTATGGCTACACCTTC.

The J gene is TRBJ1-1, the V gene TRBV28; TRBD1 matches 8 bases. The CDR3 length is 12 residues. The germline CDR1 and CDR2 sequences are MDHEN and SYDVKM. V dropped 7 bases and J dropped 11; count of bases not matched to a gene: 9. CDR3 in DNA: TGTGCCAGCACTCAGGACAGGGTTTTTGCTTTCTTT. This translates into CASTQDRVFAFF.

This clone is a singleton in its sample. This chain connects TRBV19 to TRBJ1-5; 9 bases are shared with TRBD1. The junction had 9 bases not matched to a gene; V was cut back by 4 bases and J by 5 bases. The CDR3 length is 16 residues. The germline gives CDR1 LNHDA, CDR2 SQIVND (reference sequence). CDR3: CASSTRTGVGHQPQHF. CDR3 nucleotides: TGTGCCAGTAGTACCAGGACAGGGGTTGGGCATCAGCCCCAGCATTTT.

This rearrangement joins TRBV29-1 to TRBJ2-1; 8 bases fit TRBD2. V shed 2 bases, J shed 3 bases, and the junction held 3 bases outside the gene matches. The CDR3 extends over 14 amino acids. Germline loops: CDR1 SQVTM, CDR2 ANQGSEA. As DNA, the CDR3 is TGCAGCGTTGAAAGGCGGGAGGTCTACAATGAGCAGTTCTTC. It specifies CSVERREVYNEQFF.

The chain couples TRBV5-6 to TRBJ1-6; D is unclear. The CDR3 runs 17 residues. V lost 0 bases to trimming and J lost 7 bases, with 17 bases between them. CDR1 is SGHDT and CDR2 is YYEEEE in the germline V gene. In nucleotides, the CDR3 is TGTGCCAGCAGCTTGGGGGTCCAGTCCAGACAAAATTCACCCCTCCACTTT. Its translation is CASSLGVQSRQNSPLHF.

The chain employs TRBV12-3 or TRBV12-4 and TRBJ1-5, with a weak D call TRBD1 (5 bases). Trimming removed 3 bases from V and 3 bases from J, with 6 bases in between. This CDR3 contains 13 residues. CDR3 sequence (DNA): TGTGCCAGCAGTTTGACAGTCAATCAGCCCCAGCATTTT. Its translation: CASSLTVNQPQHF.

The chain uses TRBV5-6 and TRBJ2-7, with TRBD2 as a possible D gene (6 bases). Germline V CDR1 and CDR2: SGHDT, YYEEEE. Trimming took off 7 bases at V and 0 bases at J, with 17 bases between the two ends. This CDR3 spans 15 amino acids. The CDR3 protein is CASFRGIGPSYEQYF. The CDR3 DNA is TGTGCCAGCTTTCGGGGGATCGGGCCCTCCTACGAGCAGTACTTC.

The chain carries TRBV7-2 and TRBJ1-2, with 7 bases identical to TRBD1. The CDR3 is 13 amino acids. V lost 1 base, J lost 13 bases, and 9 bases stayed unmatched. Germline V gives CDR1 SGHTA, CDR2 FQGNSA. CDR3: CASSLVTGPWGTF. CDR3 in DNA: TGTGCCAGCAGCTTAGTGACAGGGCCCTGGGGCACCTTC.

The chain uses TRBV6-4 and TRBJ2-2; the match to TRBD2 covers 13 bases. V was clipped by 6 bases and J by 0 bases; unmatched bases: 10. The germline gives CDR1 MRHNA, CDR2 SNTAGT. CDR3 length: 19 amino acids. The CDR3 sequence is CASRRLSTSGRPNTGELFF. The CDR3 DNA is TGTGCCAGCAGACGCCTCTCGACTAGCGGGAGGCCGAACACCGGGGAGCTGTTTTTT.

The chain couples TRBV27 to TRBJ2-1; D might be TRBD2 (5 bases). This CDR3 has 13 residues. V was cut by 5 bases and J by 4 bases, with 9 bases left in between. The V gene's germline CDR1 is MNHEY and CDR2 SMNVEV (reference sequence). The CDR3 reads CASSRGSYNEQFF. CDR3 DNA sequence: TGTGCCAGCAGTCGAGGGTCATACAATGAGCAGTTCTTC.